The 30 T cell receptor beta chains given below trace back to one sample, sequenced in a study of human T cells and chemical hapten exposure. The time point here: pre-sensitization, week 0. Treatment indicated: therapeutic diphenylcyclopropenone sensitization with weekly scalp DPC. Each CDR3 protein is one row after TCRdb ran MiXCR on the RACE reads. The table has about 270,000 distinct CDR3 sequences, almost 8% seen once. The sequences come from whole blood, collected in connection with sensitization to the hapten diphenylcyclopropenone (DPC). The receptors here all came from a man younger than 30 with alopecia areata. Some clones in this sample may be carry-over from other donors' samples.

V is TRBV12-3 or TRBV12-4 and J is TRBJ1-5; 7 positions match TRBD1. The V gene end was trimmed by 3 bases and the J gene end by 7 bases; junction bases not matched to a gene: 9. This CDR3 is 15 amino acids long. CDR3 nucleotides: TGTGCCAGCAGTTTCAGGGGGGCGCGGGGGCAGCCCCAGCATTTT. Translated: CASSFRGARGQPQHF.

This clonotype has only a few counts. The genes are TRBV4-1 and TRBJ2-5; 8 bases are shared with TRBD1. Trimming at V came to 4 bases and at J to 7 bases, leaving 11 bases not matched to a gene. This CDR3 is 15 amino acids long. Germline CDR1 is MGHRA and CDR2 is YSYEKL. This CDR3 reads CASSPDRVRRVTQYF. The CDR3 DNA reads as TGCGCCAGCAGCCCGGACAGGGTCCGCCGGGTGACCCAGTACTTC.

The V gene is TRBV7-9, the J gene TRBJ2-3, with D uncertain. Per germline, CDR1 SEHNR and CDR2 FQNEAQ (reference sequence). Trimming left V 4 bases short and J 2 bases short, with 16 bases between. The CDR3 runs 16 residues. The CDR3 spells CASSYGTWRYTDTQYF. The CDR3 bases are TGTGCCAGCAGCTATGGTACGTGGAGATACACAGATACGCAGTATTTT.

The chain is built from TRBV29-1 and TRBJ1-1; D not certain. The CDR3 has 14 residues. Germline values: CDR1 SQVTM, CDR2 ANQGSEA. V lost 3 bases and J lost 4, with 15 bases in between. The CDR3 bases are TGCAGCGTTGAGCTGACGGGTACGAGCACTGAAGCTTTCTTT. This translates into CSVELTGTSTEAFF.

This clonotype has a handful of counts. The chain carries TRBV6-2 or TRBV6-3 and TRBJ2-3, with TRBD1 matching over 9 bases. The J segment lost 4 bases and the V segment lost 6 bases, leaving 14 bases of the junction unmatched. Germline CDR1 and CDR2: MNHEY and SVGEGT. This CDR3 is 17 amino acids long. CDR3 protein: CASSRRGQGGPADTQYF. CDR3 sequence (DNA): TGTGCCAGCAGCCGGAGGGGACAGGGAGGGCCCGCAGATACGCAGTATTTT.

This chain connects TRBV11-3 to TRBJ2-5, with D perhaps TRBD1 or TRBD2 (6 bases each). V gave up 0 bases and J gave up 4 bases, with 12 bases separating them. The CDR3 consists of 15 residues. Germline V lookup: CDR1 SGHNT, CDR2 YENEEA. Written as DNA, the CDR3 is TGTGCCAGCAGCTTAGATCTGGGGGGCCGAGAGACCCAGTACTTC. It encodes CASSLDLGGRETQYF. Full variable domain (rest looked up from reference TRBV11-3 and TRBJ2-5): EAGVVQSPRYKIIEKKQPVAFWCNPISGHNTLYWYLQNLGQGPELLIRYENEEAVDDSQLPKDRFSAERLKGVDSTLKIQPAELGDSAVYLCASSLDLGGRETQYFGPGTRLLVL.

This clonotype appeared a few times. This rearrangement joins TRBV5-1 to TRBJ2-7; tentatively, D is TRBD1 (6 bases). CDR3 length: 15 amino acids. Germline assignment: CDR1 SGHRS and CDR2 YFSETQ. V gave up 2 bases and J gave up 2 bases, with 14 bases separating them. The CDR3 reads CASSLITGYTYEQYF. CDR3 bases: TGCGCCAGCAGCTTAATAACAGGGTACACCTACGAGCAGTACTTC.

Ten or more counts support this clonotype. This chain links TRBV10-3 with TRBJ2-7; 9 bases are shared with TRBD1. Germline V lookup: CDR1 ENHRY, CDR2 SYGVKD. This CDR3 comprises 12 residues. J was trimmed by 5 bases and V by 10 bases; bases with no gene match: 6. In DNA, the CDR3 is TGTGCCACCGGACAGGGGTTGGACGAGCAGTACGTC. This gives the protein CATGQGLDEQYV.

V usage is TRBV5-1 and J usage is TRBJ1-1; D ambiguous. The CDR3 consists of 12 residues. Germline CDR1 is SGHRS and CDR2 is YFSETQ. The V end lost 5 bases, the J end lost 4 bases, and 9 bases lay between the germline ends. CDR3 sequence (DNA): TGCGCCAGCAGGTGGGATAGCACTGAAGCTTTCTTT. Amino acids: CASRWDSTEAFF.

In this sample, this clonotype turned up many times. The rearrangement joins TRBV7-9 to TRBJ1-6; no clear D gene. The V and J ends lost 4 bases and 7 bases respectively, with 11 bases between them. The CDR3 length is 14 residues. CDR1 is SEHNR, CDR2 FQNEAQ, per germline (reference sequence). CDR3 sequence: CASSSWRENSPLHF. The DNA of the CDR3 is TGTGCCAGCAGCTCGTGGAGAGAAAATTCACCCCTCCACTTT. Based on the CDR3 plus reference TRBV7-9 and TRBJ1-6, the full variable domain is DTGVSQNPRHKITKRGQNVTFRCDPISEHNRLYWYRQTLGQGPEFLTYFQNEAQLEKSRLLSDRFSAERPKGSFSTLEIQRTEQGDSAMYLCASSSWRENSPLHFGNGTRLTVT.

There are many counts of this clonotype. The chain uses TRBV6-5 and TRBJ1-2; 8 nucleotides line up with TRBD1. The V segment lost 5 bases and the J segment 4 bases; nucleotides outside the gene matches: 6. The CDR3 extends over 14 amino acids. Germline V gene data show CDR1 as MNHEY and CDR2 as SVGAGI. The CDR3 reads CASSRRGQAYGYTF. CDR3 DNA: TGTGCCAGCAGTCGCCGGGGACAGGCCTATGGCTACACCTTC.

This clonotype was seen many times. The CDR3 DNA reads as TGTGCCAGCAGTCAACAGCGGACCGGTGACACAGATACGCAGTATTTT. Protein product: CASSQQRTGDTDTQYF. The rearrangement joins TRBV28 to TRBJ2-3; a possible D gene is TRBD2 (5 bases). Germline V gene lookup returns CDR1 MDHEN and CDR2 SYDVKM. V lost 5 bases and J lost 2, with 17 bases in between. CDR3 length: 16 residues.

This clonotype was detected only a few times. This sequence joins TRBV6-2 or TRBV6-3 and TRBJ1-5, with D tentatively TRBD1 (6 bases). This CDR3 is built from 17 residues. Deletions cut 8 bases from V and 0 bases from J, with 20 bases between. Per the germline V gene, CDR1 is MNHEY and CDR2 is SVGEGT. This CDR3 reads CASLSGGTHYSNQPQHF. Written as DNA, the CDR3 is TGTGCCAGCCTGAGTGGGGGCACACATTATAGCAATCAGCCCCAGCATTTT.

This clonotype was observed at least ten times. V gene TRBV7-2 combines with J gene TRBJ2-2; TRBD2 matches 9 bases. V shed 2 bases and J 1 base; nucleotides not matched to a gene: 2. The CDR3 consists of 16 residues. Per the germline V gene, CDR1 is SGHTA and CDR2 is FQGNSA. CDR3 bases: TGTGCCAGCAGCTTACTAGCGGGGTTGAACACCGGGGAGCTGTTTTTT. Its translation is CASSLLAGLNTGELFF.

This clonotype has a count of ten or more. The V call is TRBV4-3, the J call TRBJ2-1, with D perhaps matching TRBD2 (7 bases). The V end was cut by 8 bases, the J end by 4 bases, with 12 bases between. This CDR3 is 13 amino acids long. Germline V CDR1 and CDR2: LGHNA, YSLEER. The CDR3 sequence: CASGEGVYNEQFF. The CDR3 DNA sequence: TGCGCCAGCGGGGAGGGGGTATACAATGAGCAGTTCTTC.

This clonotype has more than one count but fewer than ten. The genes are TRBV5-1 and TRBJ1-6; D unclear. Trimming left V 0 bases short and J 9 bases short, with 10 bases between. Germline V gives CDR1 SGHRS, CDR2 YFSETQ. The length of the CDR3 is 14 residues. CDR3 DNA: TGCGCCAGCAGCTTGGCCCAGGATGGTTCACCCCTCCACTTT. It specifies CASSLAQDGSPLHF.

This clonotype was picked up a small number of times. The rearrangement joins TRBV7-9 to TRBJ2-5, with TRBD2 matching over 13 bases. The CDR3 extends over 16 amino acids. V lost 3 bases, J lost 2 bases, and 3 bases stayed unmatched. From germline, CDR1 is SEHNR and CDR2 FQNEAQ (reference sequence). The CDR3 sequence is CASSLTSGGLQETQYF. As DNA, the CDR3 is TGTGCCAGCAGCTTGACTAGCGGGGGGCTACAAGAGACCCAGTACTTC.

V usage is TRBV12-3 or TRBV12-4 and J usage is TRBJ2-3; 9 bases are shared with TRBD1. The V gene end was trimmed by 7 bases and the J gene end by 4 bases; junction bases not matched to a gene: 21. The CDR3 totals 19 residues. DNA for the CDR3: TGTGCCAGCACCCCCTCCCCCGCAGGGACAGGGAGGAGCGCAGATACGCAGTATTTT. It yields the protein CASTPSPAGTGRSADTQYF.

This chain links TRBV12-3 or TRBV12-4 with TRBJ2-5; either TRBD1 or TRBD2 may fit D (5 bases each). This CDR3 is 12 amino acids long. V dropped 5 bases and J dropped 4 bases, with 8 bases sitting between them. This chain's CDR3 is CASSQGPETQYF. In DNA form, the CDR3 reads TGTGCCAGCAGTCAGGGACCAGAGACCCAGTACTTC.

V usage is TRBV25-1 and J usage is TRBJ2-7; a weak D match, TRBD2 (6 bases). Germline V lookup: CDR1 MGHDK, CDR2 SYGVNS. This CDR3 has 15 residues. With 3 bases removed from V and 4 bases from J, the gap between germline ends came to 16 bases. In DNA form, the CDR3 reads TGTGCCAGCAGTGACCGCGGGGCAGGGCGATACGAGCAGTACTTC. As protein: CASSDRGAGRYEQYF.

Many counts were recorded for this clonotype. The CDR3 protein is CASSFTGGHSPLHF. For the CDR3, the DNA is TGTGCCAGCAGTTTTACAGGGGGCCATTCACCCCTCCACTTT. The V and J genes are TRBV12-3 or TRBV12-4 and TRBJ1-6; 9 bases match TRBD1. The CDR3 contains 14 residues. V lost 3 bases to trimming and J lost 8 bases; unmatched junction nucleotides: 2.

Only a few counts were recorded for this clonotype. The chain has TRBV9 and TRBJ2-3; TRBD2 matches 7 bases. Trimming at V came to 4 bases and at J to 2 bases, leaving 4 bases not matched to a gene. The CDR3 covers 14 residues. Germline CDR1 and CDR2: SGDLS and YYNGEE. DNA for the CDR3: TGTGCCAGCAGCCTAGGGACTATCACAGATACGCAGTATTTT. Translated: CASSLGTITDTQYF.

This clonotype was recorded many times. V and J are TRBV10-3 and TRBJ2-7; D is possibly TRBD2 (6 bases). Germline loops: CDR1 ENHRY, CDR2 SYGVKD. V gave up 3 bases and J gave up 7 bases, with 13 bases separating them. This CDR3 region has 13 residues. The CDR3 region has the DNA TGTGCCATCAGTGAAAGGCAGGCGGGGGAGCAGTACTTC. Translation gives CAISERQAGEQYF.

The rearrangement joins TRBV20-1 to TRBJ2-7; D gene uncertain. Per germline, CDR1 DFQATT and CDR2 SNEGSKA (reference sequence). V was clipped by 0 bases and J by 1 base, with 7 bases between them. This CDR3 contains 13 residues. The CDR3: CSARDGRSYEQYV. The CDR3 nucleotides read TGCAGTGCTAGAGATGGACGGTCCTACGAGCAGTACGTC.

The sample holds a few counts of this clonotype. The chain links TRBV27 to TRBJ2-1, with TRBD2 matching 13 bases. The trim removed 5 bases at V and 6 bases at J, leaving 13 bases unmatched. CDR1 and CDR2 (germline): MNHEY, SMNVEV (reference sequence). The CDR3 consists of 18 residues. The chain's CDR3 is CASSRTSGGLQVFNEQFF. In DNA form, the CDR3 reads TGTGCCAGCAGTCGGACTAGCGGGGGCCTCCAGGTCTTCAATGAGCAGTTCTTC.

The sample holds a few counts of this clonotype. V and J are TRBV11-2 and TRBJ2-1; the match to TRBD1 covers 7 bases. V shed 2 bases and J 0 bases; nucleotides not matched to a gene: 10. In germline, CDR1 is SGHAT, CDR2 FQNNGV. The CDR3 has 18 residues. CDR3 amino acids: CASSLPPYRGPSYNEQFF. The DNA for the CDR3 is TGTGCCAGCAGCTTACCCCCTTACAGGGGACCCTCCTACAATGAGCAGTTCTTC.

This clonotype has just a few counts. The chain carries TRBV28 and TRBJ2-7; D gene ambiguous. Germline V lookup: CDR1 MDHEN, CDR2 SYDVKM. There are 12 residues in the CDR3. V lost 4 bases and J lost 12, with 16 bases in between. The CDR3 DNA reads TGTGCCAGCAGTTCCCCTACCTATGAACGGTACTTC. Translating it yields CASSSPTYERYF.

The V call is TRBV7-9, the J call TRBJ1-6; D not certain. CDR1 is SEHNR, CDR2 FQNEAQ, per germline (reference sequence). The CDR3 is made up of 18 amino acids. Trimming took 4 bases from V and 9 from J, leaving 25 bases between them. The CDR3 DNA reads TGTGCCAGCAGCTCGCCCCCGTACCGAGATCCCCGGGGTTCACCCCTCCACTTT. Its translation is CASSSPPYRDPRGSPLHF.

The genes are TRBV7-9 and TRBJ1-5; D might be TRBD1 (6 bases). CDR3 size: 17 residues. Looked up from germline, CDR1 is SEHNR and CDR2 is FQNEAQ (reference sequence). Trimming left V 1 base short and J 4 bases short, with 17 bases between. The CDR3 nucleotides read TGTGCCAGCAGCTTAGGGGGGCTCCTAAGATTGAATCAGCCCCAGCATTTT. This sequence encodes CASSLGGLLRLNQPQHF.

The V gene is TRBV27, the J gene TRBJ1-2; D gene uncertain. Germline-derived CDR1 and CDR2 are MNHEY and SMNVEV (reference sequence). The CDR3 is 13 amino acids. Trimming removed 1 base at V and 5 bases at J, with 8 bases between. This CDR3 is CASSLLTGYGYTF. The CDR3 nucleotides read TGTGCCAGCAGTTTATTGACTGGATATGGCTACACCTTC.